This entry lists 4 T cell receptor beta chains sequenced from one sample in a study of blood T cell repertoires in COVID-19. Profiling relied on immunoSEQ multiplex PCR, and the TCRdb table lists in-frame clones only, not all of them. The sample shows around 40,000 clones, roughly 90% of them seen only once. The source material was peripheral blood. These receptors all come from a man aged 55-75 years with active COVID-19.

The J gene is TRBJ2-2, the V gene TRBV7-2, with a tentative D call TRBD2 (5 bases). Trimming cost V 5 bases and J 1 base, with 8 bases left between them. The CDR3 spans 14 residues. Looked up from germline, CDR1 is SGHTA and CDR2 is FQGNSA. For the CDR3, the DNA is TGTGCCAGCAGCCGGACTCAGAACACCGGGGAGCTGTTTTTT. Its protein product is CASSRTQNTGELFF. Full variable domain (outside the CDR3, taken from reference TRBV7-2 and TRBJ2-2): GAGVSQSPSNKVTEKGKDVELRCDPISGHTALYWYRQSLGQGLEFLIYFQGNSAPDKSGLPSDRFSAERTGGSVSTLTIQRTQQEDSAVYLCASSRTQNTGELFFGEGSRLTVL.

The table lists this clone with a count of one. The gene calls are TRBV4-3 and TRBJ2-1, with 12 bases aligning to TRBD2. From germline, CDR1 is LGHNA and CDR2 YSLEER. Trimming at V came to 0 bases and at J to 10 bases, leaving 10 bases not matched to a gene. This CDR3 contains 17 residues. The CDR3 bases are TGCGCCAGCAGCCAAGATCTAGCGGGAGGGACCTACGAGGAGCAGTTCTTC. It is translated as CASSQDLAGGTYEEQFF.

V is TRBV19 and J is TRBJ2-5, with 9 bases matching TRBD1. The CDR3 has 16 amino acids. The germline gives CDR1 LNHDA, CDR2 SQIVND (reference sequence). V lost 3 bases to trimming and J lost 4 bases; unmatched junction nucleotides: 9. The CDR3 sequence: CASSILQSTGGETQYF. The CDR3 coding sequence is TGTGCCAGTAGTATCCTCCAATCGACAGGGGGAGAGACCCAGTACTTC.

This clone has just one count. This chain uses TRBV7-9 with TRBJ2-1; 16 bases align to TRBD2. The V and J ends lost 4 bases and 6 bases, in that order; junction bases with no gene match: 6. Germline lookup yields CDR1 SEHNR and CDR2 FQNEAQ (reference sequence). This CDR3 is 17 amino acids long. The DNA of the CDR3 is TGTGCCAGCAGCTGGGGGACTAGCGGGAGGGCTGGCAATGAGCAGTTCTTC. It codes for CASSWGTSGRAGNEQFF. Complete variable domain (other parts from reference TRBV7-9 and TRBJ2-1): DTGVSQNPRHKITKRGQNVTFRCDPISEHNRLYWYRQTLGQGPEFLTYFQNEAQLEKSRLLSDRFSAERPKGSFSTLEIQRTEQGDSAMYLCASSWGTSGRAGNEQFFGPGTRLTVL.